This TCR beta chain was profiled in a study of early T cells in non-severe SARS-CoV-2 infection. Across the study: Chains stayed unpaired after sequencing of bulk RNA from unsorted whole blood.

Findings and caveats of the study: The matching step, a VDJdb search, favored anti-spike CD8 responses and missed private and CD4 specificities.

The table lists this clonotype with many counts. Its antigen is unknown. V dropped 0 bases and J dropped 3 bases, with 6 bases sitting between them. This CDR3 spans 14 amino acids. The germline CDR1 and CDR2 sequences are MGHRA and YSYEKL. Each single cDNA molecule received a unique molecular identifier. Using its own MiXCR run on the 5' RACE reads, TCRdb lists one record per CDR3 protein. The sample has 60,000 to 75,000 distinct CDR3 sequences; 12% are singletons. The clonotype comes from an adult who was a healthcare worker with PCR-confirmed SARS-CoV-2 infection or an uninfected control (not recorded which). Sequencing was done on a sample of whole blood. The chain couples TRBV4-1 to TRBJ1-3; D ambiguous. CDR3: CASSQELYGNTIYF. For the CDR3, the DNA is TGCGCCAGCAGCCAAGAGTTGTATGGAAACACCATATATTTT.